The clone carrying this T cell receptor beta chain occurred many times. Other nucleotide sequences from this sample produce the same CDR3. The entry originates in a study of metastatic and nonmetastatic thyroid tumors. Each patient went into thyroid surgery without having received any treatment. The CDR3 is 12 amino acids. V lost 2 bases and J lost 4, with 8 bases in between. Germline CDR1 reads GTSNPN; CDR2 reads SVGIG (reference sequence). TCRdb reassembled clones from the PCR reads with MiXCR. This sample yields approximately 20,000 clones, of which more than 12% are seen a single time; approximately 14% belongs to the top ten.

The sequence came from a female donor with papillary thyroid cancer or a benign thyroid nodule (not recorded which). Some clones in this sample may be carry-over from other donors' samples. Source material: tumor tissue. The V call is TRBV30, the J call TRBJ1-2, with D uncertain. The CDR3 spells CAWSRPSYGYTF. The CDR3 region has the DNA TGTGCCTGGAGTCGACCGAGCTATGGCTACACCTTC.